Following are 23 T cell receptor beta chains from one sample sequenced in a study of cytomegalovirus exposure and HLA in healthy donors. This PCR relied on a set of 60 Vbeta primers and 13 Jbeta primers. The protocol was immunoSEQ multiplex PCR, while the TCRdb copy is restricted to in-frame clones and leaves out a portion. The sample lists about 130,000 clones; 70% to 80% were seen once. Input material: PBMCs. The receptors shown here come from a man aged 25-40 years in good health and CMV-seronegative.

This sequence joins TRBV6-1 and TRBJ1-3, with D tentatively TRBD1 (6 bases). There are 14 residues in the CDR3. Per the germline V gene, CDR1 is MNHNS and CDR2 is SASEGT. The germline V and J ends were trimmed by 4 bases and 4 bases, with 11 bases remaining between them. The CDR3 DNA is TGTGCCAGCAGTGCCCGACAGGAGGGAAACACCATATATTTT. It yields the protein CASSARQEGNTIYF.

The chain combines TRBV5-5 with TRBJ2-1; TRBD1 aligns across 7 bases. Per germline, CDR1 SGHKS and CDR2 YYEKEE (reference sequence). This CDR3 is built from 18 residues. Germline trimming cut 0 bases from V and 5 bases from J; bases unmatched to any gene: 14. CDR3 nucleotide sequence: TGTGCCAGCAGCTTGGACAGGGGTAATAGAGGCCCCCACAATGAGCAGTTCTTC. Its protein is CASSLDRGNRGPHNEQFF.

V is TRBV18 and J is TRBJ1-2; 8 bases match TRBD1. Trimming cost V 3 bases and J 6 bases; bases outside gene matches: 9. The CDR3 length is 15 residues. Germline CDR1 and CDR2: KGHSH and LQKENI. In DNA, the CDR3 is TGTGCCAGCTCACCGAACGGACAGGGCTTAGATGGCTACACCTTC. This codes for CASSPNGQGLDGYTF.

The chain couples TRBV4-2 to TRBJ2-6; TRBD2 aligns across 9 bases. The CDR3 has 21 amino acids. CDR1 is LGHNA and CDR2 is YNFKEQ in the germline V gene. The trim removed 1 base at V and 1 base at J, leaving 14 bases unmatched. CDR3 sequence reads: CASSQARVAGLAPSGANVLTF. In DNA form, the CDR3 reads TGTGCCAGCAGCCAAGCCCGGGTTGCCGGACTAGCGCCGTCTGGGGCCAACGTCCTGACTTTC.

The gene calls are TRBV28 and TRBJ2-7; TRBD1 is a possible D gene (6 bases). Trimming left V 4 bases short and J 4 bases short, with 17 bases between. Germline CDR1 MDHEN, CDR2 SYDVKM. The CDR3 runs 15 residues. The CDR3 is CASSYAAGTYYEQYF. The CDR3 nucleotides are TGTGCCAGCAGTTACGCGGCCGGGACATATTACGAGCAGTACTTC.

The chain employs TRBV14 and TRBJ2-3, with TRBD1 matching 7 bases. CDR1 and CDR2 (germline): SGHDN, FVKESK. The CDR3 contains 17 residues. V shed 4 bases and J 2 bases; nucleotides not matched to a gene: 12. This CDR3 is CASSPLDRAHNTDTQYF. In nucleotides, the CDR3 is TGTGCCAGCAGCCCGCTAGACAGGGCACACAACACAGATACGCAGTATTTT.

This clone was picked up one time. The chain has TRBV18 and TRBJ2-7; the match to TRBD2 covers 8 bases. The CDR3 length is 12 residues. CDR1 is KGHSH, CDR2 LQKENI, per germline. The ends lost 6 bases at V and 6 bases at J; junction bases unmatched: 4. The CDR3 DNA reads as TGTGCCAGCTCTCGGGGGGGGTTCGAGCAGTACTTC. Protein product: CASSRGGFEQYF.

The chain carries TRBV2 and TRBJ2-2, with D perhaps TRBD2 (6 bases). Trimming removed 10 bases from V and 3 bases from J, with 18 bases in between. The CDR3 is made up of 15 amino acids. CDR1 is SNHLY and CDR2 is FYNNEI in the germline V gene. The CDR3 here is CATSEGSWYTGELFF. CDR3 in DNA: TGTGCCACCTCGGAGGGCTCGTGGTACACCGGGGAGCTGTTTTTT.

The chain couples TRBV5-1 to TRBJ2-7; TRBD2 aligns across 9 bases. The V segment lost 2 bases and the J segment 7 bases; nucleotides outside the gene matches: 4. The CDR3 totals 13 residues. Germline loops: CDR1 SGHRS, CDR2 YFSETQ. DNA for the CDR3: TGCGCCAGCAGCTTCGGCGGGAGGGCGGAGCAGTACTTC. It codes for CASSFGGRAEQYF. Variable domain in full (rest from reference TRBV5-1 and TRBJ2-7): KAGVTQTPRYLIKTRGQQVTLSCSPISGHRSVSWYQQTPGQGLQFLFEYFSETQRNKGNFPGRFSGRQFSNSRSEMNVSTLELGDSALYLCASSFGGRAEQYFGPGTRLTVT.

This clone was observed once. The CDR3 loop is CASSELAGGLDEQYF. CDR3 bases: TGTGCCAGCAGTGAATTGGCAGGGGGCCTCGACGAGCAGTACTTC. This chain links TRBV2 with TRBJ2-7; TRBD1 aligns across 8 bases. In germline, CDR1 is SNHLY, CDR2 FYNNEI. J gave up 5 bases and V 2 bases, and 8 bases lay outside the gene matches. The CDR3 spans 15 residues. The full variable domain, completed using reference TRBV2 and TRBJ2-7, is EPEVTQTPSHQVTQMGQEVILRCVPISNHLYFYWYRQILGQKVEFLVSFYNNEISEKSEIFDDQFSVERPDGSNFTLKIRSTKLEDSAMYFCASSELAGGLDEQYFGPGTRLTVT.

The chain employs TRBV5-1 and TRBJ2-7; 9 bases are a match to TRBD2. From germline, CDR1 is SGHRS and CDR2 YFSETQ. This CDR3 is 15 amino acids long. J gave up 7 bases and V 4 bases, and 12 bases lay outside the gene matches. The CDR3 DNA sequence: TGCGCCAGCAGCCCGCGGGTAGCGGGAGATAAGGAGCAGTACTTC. It encodes CASSPRVAGDKEQYF.

This clone was counted a single time. The chain links TRBV27 to TRBJ1-2; 7 nucleotides agree with TRBD1. CDR3 size: 15 residues. Losses at the gene ends were 0 bases for V and 2 bases for J; bases not matched to a gene: 3. CDR1 MNHEY and CDR2 SMNVEV come from the germline V gene (reference sequence). This CDR3 is CASSLSGTANYGYTF. The CDR3 coding sequence is TGTGCCAGCAGTTTATCCGGGACAGCAAACTATGGCTACACCTTC.

In its sample, this clone was seen a few times. This chain connects TRBV4-1 to TRBJ1-2, with a tentative D call TRBD1 (5 bases). Germline V gene data show CDR1 as MGHRA and CDR2 as YSYEKL. Deletions cut 4 bases from V and 7 bases from J, with 34 bases between. The CDR3 is made up of 20 amino acids. CDR3 sequence (DNA): TGCGCCAGCAGCCCCCCGGCGATCCCGGGAAGCAGGGCGGGAGAAGGTGGCTACACCTTC. It translates to CASSPPAIPGSRAGEGGYTF.

The V and J genes are TRBV5-1 and TRBJ2-3; 7 bases map to TRBD1. Germline V gene sequence: CDR1 SGHRS, CDR2 YFSETQ. With V trimmed by 1 base and J by 5 bases, 10 bases remained unmatched. The CDR3 totals 16 residues. As DNA, the CDR3 is TGCGCCAGCAGCTTGAGACAGGGTGGGATTCAAGATACGCAGTATTTT. Translated: CASSLRQGGIQDTQYF.

The rearrangement joins TRBV6-1 to TRBJ1-5; D uncertain. CDR1 MNHNS and CDR2 SASEGT come from the germline V gene. The CDR3 totals 14 residues. Between the trimmed V and J ends, which lost 3 bases and 0 bases, there was a span of 6 bases. For the CDR3, the DNA is TGTGCCAGCAGTGAGCAGGATAGCAATCAGCCCCAGCATTTT. This codes for CASSEQDSNQPQHF.

This chain links TRBV27 with TRBJ2-3; D possibly corresponds to TRBD1 (5 bases). V was clipped by 6 bases and J by 2 bases, with 12 bases between them. The length of the CDR3 is 14 residues. Germline CDR1 reads MNHEY; CDR2 reads SMNVEV (reference sequence). The CDR3 loop is CASRPGFNTDTQYF. The CDR3 bases are TGTGCCAGCAGACCAGGGTTTAACACAGATACGCAGTATTTT.

The chain joins TRBV7-9 to TRBJ2-7; 9 bases line up with TRBD2. CDR1 and CDR2 from the germline V gene are SEHNR and FQNEAQ (reference sequence). CDR3 length: 14 residues. The V gene end was trimmed by 3 bases and the J gene end by 2 bases; junction bases not matched to a gene: 2. This CDR3 reads CASSLASGTYEQYF. DNA of the CDR3: TGTGCCAGCAGCTTGGCTAGCGGGACCTACGAGCAGTACTTC.

The table lists this clone with a few counts. This chain connects TRBV19 to TRBJ2-1; maybe TRBD1 (5 bases). The CDR3 consists of 16 residues. V lost 0 bases to trimming and J lost 4 bases, with 13 bases between them. CDR1 is LNHDA, CDR2 SQIVND, per germline (reference sequence). For the CDR3, the DNA is TGTGCCAGTAGTATAGATCACAGGCTCCAATACAATGAGCAGTTCTTC. Protein product: CASSIDHRLQYNEQFF.

This rearrangement joins TRBV7-3 to TRBJ2-7; 13 nucleotides match TRBD2. CDR1 SGHTA and CDR2 FQGTGA come from the germline V gene. With 4 bases clipped from V and 5 bases from J, the junction kept 5 bases outside the gene matches. The CDR3 length is 15 residues. The CDR3 loop reads CASSSGLAGIDEQYF. In DNA, the CDR3 is TGTGCCAGCAGCTCGGGACTAGCGGGGATTGACGAGCAGTACTTC.

This rearrangement joins TRBV2 to TRBJ2-7, with 12 bases aligning to TRBD2. V was clipped by 6 bases and J by 1 base; unmatched bases: 4. Germline V gives CDR1 SNHLY, CDR2 FYNNEI. CDR3 length: 15 amino acids. As DNA, the CDR3 is TGTGCCAGCAGCCTGACTAGCGGGAGTTCCTACGAGCAGTACTTC. Residues: CASSLTSGSSYEQYF.

V usage is TRBV6-5 and J usage is TRBJ1-1; tentatively, D is TRBD1 (5 bases). The CDR3 is 12 residues long. Germline CDR1 reads MNHEY; CDR2 reads SVGAGI. V was pared by 6 bases and J by 11 bases, with 16 bases between. The CDR3 region has the DNA TGTGCCAGCAGCGTGGGGGGGTATGACGCTTTCTTT. Its translation is CASSVGGYDAFF.

This chain connects TRBV19 to TRBJ1-5; D perhaps matches TRBD1 (5 bases). The length of the CDR3 is 15 residues. Trimming shortened V by 3 bases and J by 8 bases, and 17 bases separated the two germline ends. CDR1 and CDR2 (germline): LNHDA, SQIVND (reference sequence). The CDR3 sequence: CASSMGTRGLEPQHF. The CDR3 DNA reads as TGTGCCAGTAGTATGGGCACCCGGGGGTTGGAGCCCCAGCATTTT.

V gene TRBV27 combines with J gene TRBJ1-4; D is uncertain. V dropped 3 bases and J dropped 0 bases, with 8 bases sitting between them. The germline CDR1 and CDR2 sequences are MNHEY and SMNVEV (reference sequence). The length of the CDR3 is 15 residues. Here the CDR3 DNA reads TGTGCCAGCAGTTTTTCGGTTGCAACTAATGAAAAACTGTTTTTT. It yields the protein CASSFSVATNEKLFF.